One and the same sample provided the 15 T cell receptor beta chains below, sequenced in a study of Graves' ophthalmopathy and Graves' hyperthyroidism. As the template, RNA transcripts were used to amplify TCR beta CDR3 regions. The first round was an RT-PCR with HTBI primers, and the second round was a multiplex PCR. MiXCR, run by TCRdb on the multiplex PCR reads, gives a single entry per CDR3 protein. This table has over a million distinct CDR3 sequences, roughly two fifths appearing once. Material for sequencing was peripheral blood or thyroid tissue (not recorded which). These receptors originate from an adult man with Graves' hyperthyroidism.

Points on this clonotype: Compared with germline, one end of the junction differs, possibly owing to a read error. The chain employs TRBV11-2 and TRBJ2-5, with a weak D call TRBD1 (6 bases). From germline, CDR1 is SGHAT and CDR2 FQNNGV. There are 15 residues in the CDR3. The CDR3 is CASSQDPGVRETQYF. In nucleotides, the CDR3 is TGCGCCAGCAGCCAAGATCCAGGGGTCCGGGAGACCCAGTACTTC.

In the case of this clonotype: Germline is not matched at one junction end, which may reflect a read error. CDR3 loop: CAIGAGESMQPKHF. The CDR3 nucleotides read TGTGCCATCGGAGCAGGGGAAAGCATGCAGCCCAAGCATTTT. This chain connects TRBV10-3 to TRBJ1-5; D is possibly TRBD1 (6 bases). Germline assignment: CDR1 ENHRY and CDR2 SYGVKD. This CDR3 contains 14 residues.

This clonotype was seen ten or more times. CDR3 DNA: TGTGCCAGCAGTTTAGAACGGACAGCCCAGTACTTC. It yields the protein CASSLERTAQYF. The chain uses TRBV12-3 or TRBV12-4 and TRBJ2-5; D perhaps matches TRBD1 (6 bases). Deletions cut 1 base from V and 9 bases from J, with 9 bases between. CDR3 size: 12 residues.

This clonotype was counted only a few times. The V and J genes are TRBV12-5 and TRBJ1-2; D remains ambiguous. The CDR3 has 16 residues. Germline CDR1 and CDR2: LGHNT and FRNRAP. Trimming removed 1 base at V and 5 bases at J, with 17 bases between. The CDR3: CASGLAAGPLRYGYTF. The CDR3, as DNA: TGTGCTAGTGGTTTGGCCGCCGGGCCCCTGAGATATGGCTACACCTTC.

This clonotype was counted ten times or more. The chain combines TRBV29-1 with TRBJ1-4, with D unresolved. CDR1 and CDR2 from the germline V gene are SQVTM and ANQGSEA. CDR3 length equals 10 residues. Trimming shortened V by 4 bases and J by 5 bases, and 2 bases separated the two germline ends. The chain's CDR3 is CSVGNEKLFF. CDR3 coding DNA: TGCAGCGTTGGAAATGAAAAACTGTTTTTT.

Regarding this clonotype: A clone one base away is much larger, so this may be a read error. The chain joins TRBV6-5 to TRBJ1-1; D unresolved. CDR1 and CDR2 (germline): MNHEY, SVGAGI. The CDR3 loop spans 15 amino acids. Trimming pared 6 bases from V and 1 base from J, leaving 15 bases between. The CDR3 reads CASSQARTGNTEAFF. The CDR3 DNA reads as TGTGCCAGCAGCCAAGCCAGGACGGGGAACACTGAAGCTTTCTTT.

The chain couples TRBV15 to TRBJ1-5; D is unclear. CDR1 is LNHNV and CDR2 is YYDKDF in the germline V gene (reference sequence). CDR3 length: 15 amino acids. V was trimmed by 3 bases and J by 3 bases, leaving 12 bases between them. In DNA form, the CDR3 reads TGTGCCACCAGCAGCGCGGACGGTGTCAATCAGCCCCAGCATTTT. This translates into CATSSADGVNQPQHF.

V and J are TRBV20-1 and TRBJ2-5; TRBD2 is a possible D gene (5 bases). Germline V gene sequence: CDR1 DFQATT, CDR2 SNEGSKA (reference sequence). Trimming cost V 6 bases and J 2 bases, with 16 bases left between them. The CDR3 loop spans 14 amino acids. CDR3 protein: CSAPNSRGQETQYF. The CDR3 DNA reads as TGCAGTGCCCCGAATAGTCGGGGTCAAGAGACCCAGTACTTC.

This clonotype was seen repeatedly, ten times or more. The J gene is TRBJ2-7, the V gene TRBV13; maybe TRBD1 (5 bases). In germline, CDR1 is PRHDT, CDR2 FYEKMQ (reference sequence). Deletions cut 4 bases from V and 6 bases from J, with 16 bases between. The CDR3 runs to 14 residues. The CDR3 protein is CASSSEGRVGEQYF. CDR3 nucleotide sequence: TGTGCCAGCAGCTCCGAAGGCAGGGTCGGCGAGCAGTACTTC.

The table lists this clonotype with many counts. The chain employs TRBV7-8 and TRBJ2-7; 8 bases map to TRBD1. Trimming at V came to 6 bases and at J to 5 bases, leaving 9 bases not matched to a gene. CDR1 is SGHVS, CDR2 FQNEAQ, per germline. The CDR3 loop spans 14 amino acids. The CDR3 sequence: CASRSAGGSNEQYF. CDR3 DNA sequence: TGTGCCAGCAGATCCGCAGGGGGCTCGAACGAGCAGTACTTC.

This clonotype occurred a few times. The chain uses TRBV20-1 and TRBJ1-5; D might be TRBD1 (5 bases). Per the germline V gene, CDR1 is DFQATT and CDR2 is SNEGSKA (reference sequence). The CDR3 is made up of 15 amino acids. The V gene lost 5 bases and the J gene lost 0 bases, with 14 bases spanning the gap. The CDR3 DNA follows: TGCAGTGCTGTTGGGGGGGGGTCTAGCAATCAGCCCCAGCATTTT. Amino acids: CSAVGGGSSNQPQHF.

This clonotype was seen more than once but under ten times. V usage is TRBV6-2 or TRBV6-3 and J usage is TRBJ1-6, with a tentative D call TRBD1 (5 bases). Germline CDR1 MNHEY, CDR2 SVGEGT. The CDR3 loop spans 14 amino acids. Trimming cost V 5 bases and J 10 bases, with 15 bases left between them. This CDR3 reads CASSLRDLGSPLHF. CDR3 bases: TGTGCCAGCAGTCTCCGGGACCTCGGGTCACCCCTCCACTTT.

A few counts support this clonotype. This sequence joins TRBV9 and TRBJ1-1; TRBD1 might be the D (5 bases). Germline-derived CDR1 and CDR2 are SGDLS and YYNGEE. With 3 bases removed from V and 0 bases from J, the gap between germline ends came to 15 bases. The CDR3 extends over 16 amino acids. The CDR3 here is CASSGRTGTVNTEAFF. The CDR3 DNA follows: TGTGCCAGCAGCGGCAGAACCGGGACGGTGAACACTGAAGCTTTCTTT.

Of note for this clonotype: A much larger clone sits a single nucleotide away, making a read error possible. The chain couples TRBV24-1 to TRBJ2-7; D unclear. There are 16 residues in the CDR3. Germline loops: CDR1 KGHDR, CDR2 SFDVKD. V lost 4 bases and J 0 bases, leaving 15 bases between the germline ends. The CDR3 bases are TGTGCCACCAGTGAAAACACACTCCAAAGCTCCTACGAGCAGTACTTC. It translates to CATSENTLQSSYEQYF.

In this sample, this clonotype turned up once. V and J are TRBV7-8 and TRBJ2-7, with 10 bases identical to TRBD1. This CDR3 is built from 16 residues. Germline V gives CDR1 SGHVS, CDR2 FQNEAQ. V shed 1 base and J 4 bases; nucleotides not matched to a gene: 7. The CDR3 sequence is CASSLVAGQGKYEQYF. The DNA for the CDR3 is TGTGCCAGCAGCTTAGTCGCGGGACAGGGGAAGTACGAGCAGTACTTC.